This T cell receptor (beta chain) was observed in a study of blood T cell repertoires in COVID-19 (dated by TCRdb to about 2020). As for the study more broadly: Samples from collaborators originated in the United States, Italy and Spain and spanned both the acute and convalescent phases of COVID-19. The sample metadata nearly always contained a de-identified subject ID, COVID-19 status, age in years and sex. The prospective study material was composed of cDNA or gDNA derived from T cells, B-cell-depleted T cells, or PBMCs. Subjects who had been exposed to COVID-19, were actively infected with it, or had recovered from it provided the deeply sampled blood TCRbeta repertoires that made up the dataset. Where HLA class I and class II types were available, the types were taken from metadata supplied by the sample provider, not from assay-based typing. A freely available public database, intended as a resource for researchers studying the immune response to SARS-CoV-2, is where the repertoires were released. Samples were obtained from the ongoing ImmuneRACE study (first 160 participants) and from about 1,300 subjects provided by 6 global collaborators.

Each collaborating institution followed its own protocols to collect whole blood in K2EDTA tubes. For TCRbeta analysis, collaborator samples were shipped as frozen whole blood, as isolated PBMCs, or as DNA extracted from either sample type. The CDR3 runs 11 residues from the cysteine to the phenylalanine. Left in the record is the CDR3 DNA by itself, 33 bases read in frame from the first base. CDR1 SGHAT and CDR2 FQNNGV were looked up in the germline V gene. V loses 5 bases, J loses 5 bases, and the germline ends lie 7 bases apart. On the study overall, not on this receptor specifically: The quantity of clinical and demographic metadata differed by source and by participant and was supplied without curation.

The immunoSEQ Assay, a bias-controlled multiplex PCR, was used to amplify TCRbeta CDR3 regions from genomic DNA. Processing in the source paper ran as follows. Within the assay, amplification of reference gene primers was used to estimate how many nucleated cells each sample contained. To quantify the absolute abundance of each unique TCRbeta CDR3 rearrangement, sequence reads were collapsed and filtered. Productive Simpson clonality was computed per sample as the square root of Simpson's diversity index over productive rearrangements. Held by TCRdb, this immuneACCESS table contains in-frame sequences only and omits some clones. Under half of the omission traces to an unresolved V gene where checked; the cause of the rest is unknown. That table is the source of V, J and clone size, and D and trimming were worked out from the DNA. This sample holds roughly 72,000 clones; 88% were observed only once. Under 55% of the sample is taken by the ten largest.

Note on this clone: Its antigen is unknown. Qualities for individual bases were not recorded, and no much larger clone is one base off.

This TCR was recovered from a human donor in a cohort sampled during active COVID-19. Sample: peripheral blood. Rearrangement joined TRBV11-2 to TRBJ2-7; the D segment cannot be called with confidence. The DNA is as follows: TGTGCCAGCAGCCTCCAGGACGAGCAGTACTTC. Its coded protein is CASSLQDEQYF.